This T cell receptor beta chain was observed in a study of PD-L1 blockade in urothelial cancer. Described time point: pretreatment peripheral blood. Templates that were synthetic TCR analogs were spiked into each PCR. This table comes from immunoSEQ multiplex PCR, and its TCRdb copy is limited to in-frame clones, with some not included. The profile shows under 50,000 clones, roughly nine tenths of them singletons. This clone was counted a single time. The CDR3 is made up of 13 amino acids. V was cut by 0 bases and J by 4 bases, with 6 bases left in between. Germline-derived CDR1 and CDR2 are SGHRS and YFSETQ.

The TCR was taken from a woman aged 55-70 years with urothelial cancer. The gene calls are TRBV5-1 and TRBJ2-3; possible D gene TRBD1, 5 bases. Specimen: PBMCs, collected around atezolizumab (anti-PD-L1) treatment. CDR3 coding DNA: TGCGCCAGCAGCTTGGACAGGCCAGATACGCAGTATTTT. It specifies CASSLDRPDTQYF.